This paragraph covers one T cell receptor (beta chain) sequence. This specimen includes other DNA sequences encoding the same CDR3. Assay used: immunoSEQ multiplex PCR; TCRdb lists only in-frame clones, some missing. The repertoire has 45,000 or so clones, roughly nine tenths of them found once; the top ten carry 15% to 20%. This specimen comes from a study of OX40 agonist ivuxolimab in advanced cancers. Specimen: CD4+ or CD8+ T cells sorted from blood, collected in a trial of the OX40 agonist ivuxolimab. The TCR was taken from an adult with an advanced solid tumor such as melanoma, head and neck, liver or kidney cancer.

CDR3 nucleotide sequence: TGTGCCAGCAGCTTGGGGGGATACGAGCAGTACTTC. It translates to CASSLGGYEQYF. V is TRBV5-6 and J is TRBJ2-7; the D is unclear. Germline assignment: CDR1 SGHDT and CDR2 YYEEEE. V was cut by 0 bases and J by 4 bases, with 5 bases left in between. The CDR3 has 12 residues.